This TCR beta chain was sequenced during a study of blood T cell repertoires in COVID-19. Assay: immunoSEQ multiplex PCR; the TCRdb copy retains only in-frame clones and omits some. Of under 200,000 clones listed, about 87% are singletons. V was pared by 0 bases and J by 0 bases, with 11 bases between. The CDR3 covers 16 residues. CDR1 and CDR2 (germline): SGHTA, FQGTGA. This clonotype was sampled from a man aged 55 to 69 with acute or convalescent COVID-19. J is TRBJ1-1 and V is TRBV7-3, with D maybe TRBD1 (6 bases). Sequencing was done on a sample of peripheral blood. The CDR3 spells CASSLTSGGLNTEAFF. CDR3 sequence (DNA): TGTGCCAGCAGCTTAACGTCGGGGGGCTTGAACACTGAAGCTTTCTTT.